This T cell receptor (beta chain) was captured in a study of T cell responses to AZD1222 COVID-19 vaccine. Worth noting for this clone: Its antigen is unidentified.

Trimming at V came to 2 bases and at J to 2 bases, leaving 3 bases not matched to a gene. CDR1 SGHRS and CDR2 YFSETQ come from the germline V gene. This CDR3 is built from 14 residues. TCRdb's table, derived via immunoSEQ multiplex PCR, lists solely in-frame clones and lacks some. The sample shows under 150,000 clones, 90% to 95% of them seen only once. Findings and caveats of the study: Receipt of two AZD1222 doses was followed by a rise in Spike-specific TCR breadth and depth.

The sequences come from peripheral blood, collected on day 0 of AZD1222 vaccination. The chain has TRBV5-1 and TRBJ1-1, with 7 nucleotides matching TRBD1. This TCR was recovered from an adult in good health. CDR3 in amino acids: CASSFGTANTEAFF. The CDR3 DNA sequence: TGCGCCAGCAGCTTCGGGACAGCTAACACTGAAGCTTTCTTT.